What follows are 11 T cell receptor beta chains derived from one specimen sequenced in a study of blood T cells in healthy people across ages. Primers used in a second PCR of about 6 to 11 cycles were a sample-barcoded 5' primer and a J-beta primer mix. In TCRdb, the 5' RACE reads were re-called with MiXCR into one record per CDR3 protein. In the table there are around 1,000,000 distinct CDR3 sequences, roughly a quarter of which are singletons. The same specimen was also included in a second study, on T cells of mothers and their children.

The sequenced sample was blood. These receptors all come from a girl aged 2 to 9 in good health.

This clonotype has only a few counts. The genes are TRBV29-1 and TRBJ2-5, with 9 bases lining up with TRBD1. The DNA matches TRBJ2-1 better at its end, which makes the J call doubtful. Germline V lookup: CDR1 SQVTM, CDR2 ANQGSEA. The CDR3 has 12 residues. The CDR3 coding sequence is TGCAGCGTCCCGGGACAGGGCAATGAGCAGTTCTTC. Amino acid sequence: CSVPGQGNEQFF.

This clonotype was counted ten times or more. The CDR3 DNA reads TGTGCCATCCTCGAGAAGGGACAGCATACCTACGAGCAGTACTTC. It translates to CAILEKGQHTYEQYF. This chain links TRBV10-3 with TRBJ2-7, with 7 bases matching TRBD1. Germline V gene lookup returns CDR1 ENHRY and CDR2 SYGVKD. The CDR3 is 15 amino acids. V shed 8 bases and J 2 bases; nucleotides not matched to a gene: 12.

This clonotype turned up a few times. As DNA, the CDR3 is TGTGCCAGCAGTTTAGCACGGACAGGGGGCCTATACGAGCAGTACTTC. As protein: CASSLARTGGLYEQYF. The chain joins TRBV12-3 or TRBV12-4 to TRBJ2-7; 11 bases agree with TRBD1. This CDR3 is built from 16 residues. V gave up 0 bases and J gave up 4 bases; unmatched junction bases: 5.

This clonotype has only a few counts. The rearrangement joins TRBV12-3 or TRBV12-4 to TRBJ2-1, with D uncertain. Trimming took 5 bases from V and 5 from J, leaving 10 bases between them. The CDR3 runs 13 residues. The CDR3 protein is CASSTSVNNEQFF. The DNA of the CDR3 is TGTGCCAGCAGTACGTCCGTTAACAATGAGCAGTTCTTC.

This clonotype has a single count. The V and J genes are TRBV5-6 and TRBJ1-3; D gene uncertain. Per germline, CDR1 SGHDT and CDR2 YYEEEE. CDR3 length: 15 amino acids. Trimming pared 2 bases from V and 0 bases from J, leaving 9 bases between. The CDR3 protein is CASSFAPVSGNTIYF. The CDR3 DNA reads as TGTGCCAGCAGCTTCGCTCCCGTCTCTGGAAACACCATATATTTT.

CDR3 in DNA: TGTGCCATCAGTGACGGGGATTACAATGAGCAGTTCTTC. This translates into CAISDGDYNEQFF. The chain has TRBV10-3 and TRBJ2-1; the D gene is possibly TRBD2 (5 bases). The CDR3 length is 13 residues. With 3 bases removed from V and 4 bases from J, the gap between germline ends came to 7 bases. In germline, CDR1 is ENHRY, CDR2 SYGVKD.

The chain uses TRBV20-1 and TRBJ2-3; 9 bases line up with TRBD1. CDR3 size: 14 residues. CDR1 DFQATT and CDR2 SNEGSKA come from the germline V gene (reference sequence). The V segment lost 6 bases and the J segment 8 bases; nucleotides outside the gene matches: 12. The chain's CDR3 is CSAIGTGFYGTQYF. The CDR3 bases are TGCAGTGCGATAGGGACAGGGTTTTACGGTACGCAGTATTTT.

The chain is built from TRBV6-5 and TRBJ2-5; 10 bases map to TRBD1. Germline CDR1 reads MNHEY; CDR2 reads SVGAGI. V shed 0 bases and J 11 bases; nucleotides not matched to a gene: 9. CDR3 length: 15 amino acids. The CDR3 here is CASSYSQDRGFEQYF. The CDR3 DNA follows: TGTGCCAGCAGTTACTCGCAGGACAGGGGGTTTGAGCAGTACTTC.

The chain combines TRBV5-1 with TRBJ2-1; unclear D gene. The CDR3 totals 13 residues. Germline V gene lookup returns CDR1 SGHRS and CDR2 YFSETQ. Trimming shortened V by 1 base and J by 5 bases, and 7 bases separated the two germline ends. The CDR3 DNA reads TGCGCCAGCAGCTTGTTGTATAACAATGAGCAGTTCTTC. Protein: CASSLLYNNEQFF.

This clonotype has a handful of counts. The chain links TRBV12-3 or TRBV12-4 to TRBJ1-6; D is possibly TRBD1 (5 bases). CDR3 length: 13 amino acids. V dropped 3 bases and J dropped 10 bases, with 10 bases sitting between them. Here the CDR3 DNA reads TGTGCCAGCAGTTTGCAGGGATTGTCACCCCTCCACTTT. It translates to CASSLQGLSPLHF.

J is TRBJ2-3 and V is TRBV13, with D hard to call. Trimming cost V 6 bases and J 6 bases, with 10 bases left between them. Germline V lookup: CDR1 PRHDT, CDR2 FYEKMQ (reference sequence). The CDR3 consists of 12 residues. CDR3: CASRLPEDTQYF. The CDR3 DNA sequence: TGTGCCAGCAGACTTCCAGAGGATACGCAGTATTTT. The variable domain in full, with the rest retrieved from reference TRBV13 and TRBJ2-3, is AAGVIQSPRHLIKEKRETATLKCYPIPRHDTVYWYQQGPGQDPQFLISFYEKMQSDKGSIPDRFSAQQFSDYHSELNMSSLELGDSALYFCASRLPEDTQYFGPGTRLTVL.